The clone carrying this T cell receptor beta chain was seen at least ten times. The target antigen is unknown. Libraries of TCR beta came from quantitative 5'-RACE with molecular barcodes. MiXCR, applied by TCRdb to the 5' RACE reads, yields one record per CDR3 protein. The sample shows some 240,000 distinct CDR3 sequences, 6% to 8% of them seen only once. This sample is drawn from a study of CD8 T cells in ankylosing spondylitis. Study findings and constraints: Within ankylosing spondylitis blood, a TCR beta motif made up of several highly homologous variants appeared to be characteristic.

V was trimmed by 2 bases and J by 5 bases, leaving 9 bases between them. This CDR3 region has 13 residues. Germline CDR1 MNHNY, CDR2 SVGAGI (reference sequence). The V call is TRBV6-6, the J call TRBJ1-1, with D possibly TRBD1 on 5 matching bases. Sequencing was done on a sample of blood, either unsorted or a sorted T cell fraction (not recorded which). This TCR was sampled from a male donor with ankylosing spondylitis. CDR3 loop: CASSYVRGTEAFF. Here the CDR3 DNA reads TGTGCCAGCAGTTACGTGAGGGGAACTGAAGCTTTCTTT.